One sample yielded the 15 T cell receptor beta chains listed below, sequenced in a study of blood T cell repertoires in COVID-19. Data came from immunoSEQ multiplex PCR; TCRdb stores just in-frame clones and leaves some out. This repertoire shows more than 200,000 clones, 80% to 85% found once; its top ten account for around 4%. Sequencing input: peripheral blood. These receptors all stem from a man between 45 and 60 years old with active or convalescent COVID-19.

V gene TRBV15 combines with J gene TRBJ2-3; 14 bases match TRBD2. The CDR3 totals 18 residues. In germline, CDR1 is LNHNV, CDR2 YYDKDF (reference sequence). V trimming: 1 base; J trimming: 1 base; junction bases outside the gene matches: 4. The CDR3 DNA sequence: TGTGCCACCAGCAGAGGGACTAGCGGGGGGCCGCGCACAGATACGCAGTATTTT. It yields the protein CATSRGTSGGPRTDTQYF.

The chain has TRBV10-3 and TRBJ1-5; a weak D match, TRBD1 (5 bases). This CDR3 region has 14 residues. V shed 6 bases and J shed 6 bases, with 15 bases lying between them. Germline CDR1 reads ENHRY; CDR2 reads SYGVKD. The CDR3 sequence is CAIRGEGGPQPQHF. CDR3 DNA sequence: TGTGCCATCAGAGGGGAGGGCGGTCCTCAGCCCCAGCATTTT.

V is TRBV19 and J is TRBJ1-2; 10 nucleotides line up with TRBD1. The CDR3 has 13 residues. The ends lost 6 bases at V and 2 bases at J; junction bases unmatched: 0. The germline CDR1 and CDR2 sequences are LNHDA and SQIVND (reference sequence). In DNA, the CDR3 is TGTGCCAGTAGGGGACAGGGGAACTATGGCTACACCTTC. This sequence encodes CASRGQGNYGYTF.

This sequence joins TRBV5-1 and TRBJ2-5; 10 positions agree with TRBD2. Per the germline V gene, CDR1 is SGHRS and CDR2 is YFSETQ. The CDR3 has 14 amino acids. V lost 9 bases, J lost 0 bases, and 5 bases stayed unmatched. CDR3 protein: CATSSGGNQETQYF. Written as DNA, the CDR3 is TGCGCCACTTCTAGCGGGGGAAACCAAGAGACCCAGTACTTC.

The genes are TRBV10-3 and TRBJ1-2, with D unclear. The V and J ends lost 2 bases and 6 bases respectively, with 7 bases between them. The CDR3 length is 12 residues. Germline CDR1 ENHRY, CDR2 SYGVKD. The CDR3 region is CAISEGLDGYTF. The CDR3 DNA sequence: TGTGCCATCAGTGAGGGACTTGATGGCTACACCTTC.

The V call is TRBV28, the J call TRBJ1-2; TRBD1 agrees at 7 bases. J was trimmed by 8 bases and V by 8 bases; bases with no gene match: 20. The CDR3 is 16 residues long. In germline, CDR1 is MDHEN, CDR2 SYDVKM. The CDR3 is CASSSGGPGLEMGYTF. The CDR3 nucleotides read TGTGCCAGCTCCTCAGGGGGGCCAGGGCTTGAGATGGGCTACACCTTC.

This chain uses TRBV7-8 with TRBJ1-6, with D possibly TRBD1 on 6 matching bases. V was cut by 2 bases and J by 0 bases, with 14 bases left in between. The CDR3 totals 18 residues. Germline CDR1 SGHVS, CDR2 FQNEAQ. The CDR3 here is CASSLRQGSGSYNSPLHF. The CDR3 bases are TGTGCCAGCAGCTTAAGGCAGGGGAGTGGCTCCTATAATTCACCCCTCCACTTT.

With respect to this clone: The junction shows a germline mismatch at one end, possibly a read error. V usage is TRBV28 and J usage is TRBJ1-4; D might be TRBD1 (6 bases). The germline CDR1 and CDR2 sequences are MDHEN and SYDVKM. The CDR3 loop spans 14 amino acids. CDR3 region: CTSSAQGFREKLFF. The CDR3 DNA follows: TGTACCAGCAGTGCTCAGGGGTTTCGGGAAAAACTGTTTTTT.

The chain uses TRBV15 and TRBJ1-3; the D gene is possibly TRBD1 (6 bases). Between the trimmed V and J ends, which lost 0 bases and 0 bases, there was a span of 15 bases. CDR1 and CDR2 from the germline V gene are LNHNV and YYDKDF (reference sequence). The CDR3 loop spans 18 amino acids. This chain's CDR3 is CATSREPVGGASGNTIYF. In DNA form, the CDR3 reads TGTGCCACCAGCAGAGAACCCGTGGGGGGGGCCTCTGGAAACACCATATATTTT.

This clone was observed a handful of times. The genes are TRBV9 and TRBJ1-4, with 8 positions matching TRBD1. CDR3 length equals 14 residues. Germline trimming cut 0 bases from V and 7 bases from J; bases unmatched to any gene: 2. The germline gives CDR1 SGDLS, CDR2 YYNGEE. CDR3 in DNA: TGTGCCAGCAGCGTAGGAGGACAGGGTGAAAAACTGTTTTTT. Amino acids: CASSVGGQGEKLFF.

The chain uses TRBV30 and TRBJ1-4, with 8 bases identical to TRBD1. The CDR3 length is 14 residues. Germline CDR1 is GTSNPN and CDR2 is SVGIG (reference sequence). V lost 4 bases and J lost 4; bases outside the gene matches: 5. CDR3 region: CAWTGGHYNEKLFF. CDR3 DNA sequence: TGTGCCTGGACAGGGGGCCATTATAATGAAAAACTGTTTTTT.

The chain couples TRBV28 to TRBJ1-2; 7 nucleotides match TRBD1. Per germline, CDR1 MDHEN and CDR2 SYDVKM. The CDR3 runs 14 residues. V gave up 6 bases and J gave up 0 bases; unmatched junction bases: 4. In DNA, the CDR3 is TGTGCCAGCAGGATCGGACAGGCTAACTATGGCTACACCTTC. Translating gives CASRIGQANYGYTF.

The CDR3 loop is CAWSGDSDTTNEKLFF. The CDR3 bases are TGTGCCTGGAGTGGGGACAGCGATACAACTAATGAAAAACTGTTTTTT. V and J are TRBV30 and TRBJ1-4, with 7 bases aligning to TRBD1. V was clipped by 1 base and J by 0 bases; unmatched bases: 5. In germline, CDR1 is GTSNPN, CDR2 SVGIG (reference sequence). CDR3 size: 16 residues.

This chain connects TRBV6-2 or TRBV6-3 to TRBJ2-7, with TRBD1 identical over 8 bases. This CDR3 is 15 amino acids long. After removal of 2 bases from V and 9 bases from J, the junction contained 12 bases not matched to a gene. Germline V gene data show CDR1 as MNHEY and CDR2 as SVGEGT. CDR3 sequence reads: CASSYPAGQAWGQYF. The CDR3 DNA reads TGTGCCAGCAGTTACCCCGCGGGACAGGCGTGGGGGCAGTACTTC.

This chain uses TRBV11-2 with TRBJ2-2, with D perhaps TRBD1 (5 bases). CDR1 is SGHAT and CDR2 is FQNNGV in the germline V gene. V lost 3 bases and J lost 0, with 11 bases in between. The CDR3 has 16 residues. The CDR3 sequence is CASSFGSGPNTGELFF. The CDR3 coding sequence is TGTGCCAGCAGCTTCGGATCAGGGCCGAACACCGGGGAGCTGTTTTTT.